This T cell receptor (beta chain) was identified in a study of blood T cell repertoires in COVID-19. Study summary: From T cells, B-cell-depleted T cells, or PBMCs came the material, which was cDNA or gDNA.

How the authors handled the data: The authors estimated nucleated cell counts from reference gene primer amplification. The method was immunoSEQ multiplex PCR; TCRdb's version includes in-frame clones alone and lacks a portion of them. The V and J calls and clone size come from that table; D and trimming were worked out from the DNA. The sample yields tens of thousands of clones, over 65% seen once. Seattle patient enrollment occurred during active infection, with longitudinal follow-up thereafter. Looked up from germline, CDR1 is SGHRS and CDR2 is YFSETQ. J was trimmed by 0 bases and V by 4 bases; bases with no gene match: 12. This CDR3 contains 17 residues.

Sequencing was carried out using peripheral blood. This sequence originates from a man between 60 and 75 years old with COVID-19, enrolled during active disease. V usage is TRBV5-1 and J usage is TRBJ1-1, with TRBD1 matching 7 bases. This CDR3 is CASSPGGQRAMNTEAFF. The CDR3 region has the DNA TGCGCCAGCAGCCCAGGGGGACAGAGAGCTATGAACACTGAAGCTTTCTTT.